A single sample gave rise to the 12 T cell receptor beta chains below, sequenced in a study of CD4 T cells in relation to SARS-CoV-2 and coronaviruses. What these receptors recognize is not known. Before the COVID-19 pandemic, during about 2011-2019, CD4+ T cells were taken from unexposed donors. CD4+ T cells were isolated from the cells after 10 days of culture. Only in-frame clones appear in the TCRdb table, and some are missing; sequencing was by immunoSEQ multiplex PCR. This repertoire shows about 19,000 clones, about three quarters found once; its top ten account for roughly 25%. The sequenced material came from CD4+ T cells from PBMCs, cultured in vitro. Receptors originate from a human donor in good health.

The chain has TRBV5-4 and TRBJ2-7, with TRBD2 identical over 9 bases. Germline values: CDR1 SGHNT, CDR2 YYREEE (reference sequence). The CDR3 consists of 14 residues. V was pared by 1 base and J by 4 bases, with 3 bases of the junction left unmatched. CDR3 residues: CASSLRSGGYEQYF. CDR3 sequence (DNA): TGTGCCAGCAGCTTGCGTAGCGGGGGATACGAGCAGTACTTC.

The gene calls are TRBV10-2 and TRBJ2-3, with no clear D. Trimming took 1 base from V and 0 from J, leaving 2 bases between them. The CDR3 covers 13 residues. The germline V gene encodes CDR1 WSHSY and CDR2 SAAADI. CDR3 sequence reads: CASSEYSTDTQYF. The CDR3 DNA reads TGCGCCAGCAGTGAGTATAGCACAGATACGCAGTATTTT.

The V call is TRBV5-1, the J call TRBJ2-1; 13 bases match TRBD2. V was pared by 4 bases and J by 7 bases, with 5 bases of the junction left unmatched. CDR3 length: 15 residues. Germline V gene lookup returns CDR1 SGHRS and CDR2 YFSETQ. CDR3 protein: CASSLRTSGGNEQFF. The CDR3 DNA reads as TGCGCCAGCAGCCTACGGACTAGCGGGGGTAATGAGCAGTTCTTC.

This clone was observed once. The sample carries other DNA sequences with the same CDR3. V and J are TRBV5-1 and TRBJ1-4, with a weak D call TRBD1 (5 bases). The CDR3 length is 14 residues. Germline V lookup: CDR1 SGHRS, CDR2 YFSETQ. V gave up 2 bases and J gave up 8 bases, with 13 bases separating them. The CDR3: CASSFGTGLEKLFF. In DNA, the CDR3 is TGCGCCAGCAGCTTTGGGACGGGATTGGAAAAACTGTTTTTT. Full variable domain (remainder filled in from reference TRBV5-1 and TRBJ1-4): KAGVTQTPRYLIKTRGQQVTLSCSPISGHRSVSWYQQTPGQGLQFLFEYFSETQRNKGNFPGRFSGRQFSNSRSEMNVSTLELGDSALYLCASSFGTGLEKLFFGSGTQLSVL.

The rearrangement joins TRBV30 to TRBJ1-1; unclear D gene. V shed 1 base and J shed 11 bases, with 11 bases lying between them. The CDR3 consists of 11 residues. Germline lookup yields CDR1 GTSNPN and CDR2 SVGIG (reference sequence). Here the CDR3 reads CAWSARSYAFF. For the CDR3, the DNA is TGTGCCTGGAGTGCCCGATCGTATGCTTTCTTT.

The chain recombines TRBV11-2 with TRBJ2-6; 10 bases fit TRBD1. The CDR3 runs to 18 residues. Germline V gives CDR1 SGHAT, CDR2 FQNNGV. The junction had 6 bases not matched to a gene; V was cut back by 1 base and J by 3 bases. The CDR3 here is CASSLVGDRGLGANVLTF. Here the CDR3 DNA reads TGTGCCAGCAGCTTAGTAGGTGACAGGGGGCTTGGGGCCAACGTCCTGACTTTC.

This rearrangement joins TRBV5-4 to TRBJ2-7; no definite D call. The CDR3 covers 17 residues. Per germline, CDR1 SGHNT and CDR2 YYREEE (reference sequence). V lost 0 bases and J lost 3, with 19 bases in between. The CDR3: CASSLAAKSSKFYEQYF. CDR3 nucleotide sequence: TGTGCCAGCAGCTTGGCCGCTAAGTCTTCAAAATTCTACGAGCAGTACTTC.

The rearrangement links TRBV7-2 to TRBJ1-6; D possibly corresponds to TRBD1 (6 bases). Trimming cost V 3 bases and J 3 bases, with 6 bases left between them. CDR3 length: 14 amino acids. Germline-derived CDR1 and CDR2 are SGHTA and FQGNSA. This chain's CDR3 is CASSLDSYNSPLHF. The DNA for the CDR3 is TGTGCCAGCAGCTTGGACAGCTATAATTCACCCCTCCACTTT.

This chain uses TRBV13 with TRBJ1-1, with D possibly TRBD1 on 6 matching bases. CDR3 length: 15 residues. CDR1 PRHDT and CDR2 FYEKMQ come from the germline V gene (reference sequence). V was shortened by 5 bases and J by 4 bases, with 17 bases between the two germline ends. The CDR3 spells CASSPTQGGITEAFF. The CDR3 bases are TGTGCCAGCAGCCCCACACAGGGAGGCATCACTGAAGCTTTCTTT.

This chain connects TRBV7-8 to TRBJ1-5, with D unresolved. The CDR3 has 15 amino acids. The V gene lost 4 bases and the J gene lost 0 bases, with 10 bases spanning the gap. The germline CDR1 and CDR2 sequences are SGHVS and FQNEAQ. This chain's CDR3 is CASSSGLISNQPQHF. The CDR3 DNA is TGTGCCAGCAGCTCTGGACTGATTAGCAATCAGCCCCAGCATTTT.

Judged by abundance, this clone is large (0.1 to 1%). The V gene is TRBV5-1, the J gene TRBJ2-1, with 10 bases lining up with TRBD2. Germline CDR1 is SGHRS and CDR2 is YFSETQ. V dropped 0 bases and J dropped 5; count of bases not matched to a gene: 5. This CDR3 spans 16 amino acids. The CDR3 coding sequence is TGCGCCAGCAGCTTGGAAGGGACTAGCGTAAACAATGAGCAGTTCTTC. It specifies CASSLEGTSVNNEQFF.

The chain couples TRBV5-4 to TRBJ1-2; tentatively, D is TRBD1 (5 bases). CDR3 size: 16 residues. V gave up 1 base and J gave up 2 bases, with 15 bases separating them. Germline CDR1 is SGHNT and CDR2 is YYREEE (reference sequence). CDR3 coding DNA: TGTGCCAGCAGCTTGCTTCTCGGGGACGGGAACTATGGCTACACCTTC. Translating gives CASSLLLGDGNYGYTF. Full variable domain (rest looked up from reference TRBV5-4 and TRBJ1-2): ETGVTQSPTHLIKTRGQQVTLRCSSQSGHNTVSWYQQALGQGPQFIFQYYREEENGRGNFPPRFSGLQFPNYSSELNVNALELDDSALYLCASSLLLGDGNYGYTFGSGTRLTVV.